This T cell receptor beta chain was recorded in a study of T cell clonotyping in hematopoietic cell transplantation. The study's findings and limits: Few recipient clonotypes overlapped donors; over 95% were de novo at given depth. Graft donor and pretransplant recipient Inverse Simpson Index values predicted broader posttransplant TCR diversity.

Comment on this clone: Its antigen is not identified.

Sequencing used immunoSEQ multiplex PCR; TCRdb keeps in-frame clones, though not all of them. This table has roughly 5,000 clones, roughly 94% appearing once. Recipient blood drawn about 28 days pretransplant and days 30, 100, 180 after. V lost 1 base and J 5 bases, leaving 3 bases between the germline ends. Germline-derived CDR1 and CDR2 are WNHNN and SYGVQD (reference sequence). The CDR3 contains 12 residues. This TCR was sampled from a male patient over 55 who had an allogeneic stem cell transplant from a related donor, so the T cells may come from the graft donor. Some clones in this sample may be carry-over from other donors' samples. The V gene is TRBV10-1, the J gene TRBJ1-5, with unresolved D. The specimen was PBMCs, collected 180 days after allogeneic stem cell transplant. The CDR3 spells CASSEYYQPQHF. DNA for the CDR3: TGCGCCAGCAGTGAGTATTATCAGCCCCAGCATTTT.